One sample yielded the 7 T cell receptor beta chains listed below, sequenced in a study of blood T cell repertoires in COVID-19 (dated by TCRdb to the early 2020s). Library method: the immunoSEQ multiplex PCR assay. TCRdb took over this immuneACCESS table, retaining in-frame rearrangements with V and J assigned. Such tables are incomplete; in checked studies, under half of the missing clones stem from an unresolved V gene, and the remainder is unexplained. For this sample there are around 43,000 clones; approximately 80% appear just once. Jointly, the top ten make up around an eighth of the sample. Sequenced material: peripheral blood. Receptors were obtained from a human donor in a cohort sampled during active COVID-19.

This clone has just one count. The J gene is TRBJ2-1, the V gene TRBV10-1; 10 bases align to TRBD1. The V gene end was trimmed by 2 bases and the J gene end by 7 bases; junction bases not matched to a gene: 8. The CDR3 covers 16 residues. CDR1 and CDR2 from the germline V gene are WNHNN and SYGVQD (reference sequence). CDR3 protein: CASSEISGTGDNEQFF. The CDR3 DNA follows: TGCGCCAGCAGTGAGATATCCGGGACAGGGGATAATGAGCAGTTCTTC.

Written as DNA, the CDR3 is TGTGCCAGCAGCCCGGACAGGGTGACCTACGAGCAGTACTTC. Translated: CASSPDRVTYEQYF. This chain connects TRBV28 to TRBJ2-7, with 8 bases lining up with TRBD1. J lost 2 bases, V lost 6 bases, and 6 bases had no gene match. There are 14 residues in the CDR3. From germline, CDR1 is MDHEN and CDR2 SYDVKM.

The chain has TRBV5-4 and TRBJ2-6, with D perhaps TRBD1 (5 bases). With 7 bases removed from V and 1 base from J, the gap between germline ends came to 9 bases. Germline loops: CDR1 SGHNT, CDR2 YYREEE (reference sequence). CDR3 length equals 14 residues. The CDR3 coding sequence is TGTGCCAGCGGGGCCGCTTCTGGGGCCAACGTCCTGACTTTC. Amino acids: CASGAASGANVLTF.

The chain has TRBV10-3 and TRBJ2-1; TRBD1 might be the D (6 bases). Trimming removed 3 bases at V and 1 base at J, with 19 bases between. Germline V gene sequence: CDR1 ENHRY, CDR2 SYGVKD. This CDR3 is 18 amino acids long. CDR3 residues: CAISERALGDTSYNEQFF. The DNA of the CDR3 is TGTGCCATCAGTGAACGGGCGTTAGGGGACACTTCCTACAATGAGCAGTTCTTC.

This sequence joins TRBV7-6 and TRBJ2-7; D remains ambiguous. V was cut by 6 bases and J by 2 bases, with 5 bases left in between. The length of the CDR3 is 11 residues. Germline V lookup: CDR1 SGHVS, CDR2 FNYEAQ. The CDR3 region is CASSSTYEQYF. As DNA, the CDR3 is TGTGCCAGCAGTTCTACCTACGAGCAGTACTTC. Full variable domain (rest looked up from reference TRBV7-6 and TRBJ2-7): GAGVSQSPRYKVTKRGQDVALRCDPISGHVSLYWYRQALGQGPEFLTYFNYEAQQDKSGLPNDRFSAERPEGSISTLTIQRTEQRDSAMYRCASSSTYEQYFGPGTRLTVT.

This chain links TRBV6-4 with TRBJ2-7; 8 bases fit TRBD1. Germline assignment: CDR1 MRHNA and CDR2 SNTAGT. The trim removed 6 bases at V and 7 bases at J, leaving 11 bases unmatched. The CDR3 has 14 residues. In nucleotides, the CDR3 is TGTGCCAGCAGAACCAGCCAGGGGGCTGGGGAGCAGTACTTC. Translated, it gives CASRTSQGAGEQYF.

Details on this clone: The limits of the CDR3 on the DNA are not certain, so only TCRdb's listed CDR3 is given. The genes are TRBV6-2 or TRBV6-3 and TRBJ1-4. With termini counted, the CDR3 has 15 amino acids. The germline V gene has CDR1 MNHEY and CDR2 SVGEGT. This CDR3 is CASSTSRTDGEKLFF.